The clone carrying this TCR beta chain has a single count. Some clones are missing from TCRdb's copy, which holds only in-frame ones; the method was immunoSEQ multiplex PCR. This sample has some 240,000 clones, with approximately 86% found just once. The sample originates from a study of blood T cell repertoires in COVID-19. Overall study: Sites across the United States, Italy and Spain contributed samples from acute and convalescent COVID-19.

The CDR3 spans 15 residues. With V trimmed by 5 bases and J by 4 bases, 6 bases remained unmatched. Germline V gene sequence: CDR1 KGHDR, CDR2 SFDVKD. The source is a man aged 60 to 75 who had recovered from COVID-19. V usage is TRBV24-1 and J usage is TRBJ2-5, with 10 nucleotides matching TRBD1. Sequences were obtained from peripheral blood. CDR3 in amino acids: CATSVLGQGGETQYF. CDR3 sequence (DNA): TGTGCCACCAGTGTCCTTGGACAGGGGGGAGAGACCCAGTACTTC.